The clone carrying this T cell receptor beta chain was detected a few times. The data were taken from a study of blood T cell repertoires in COVID-19. In the original analysis: Amplification with reference gene primers provided the estimates of nucleated cell counts. Here immunoSEQ multiplex PCR was the method, and the copy in TCRdb shows in-frame clones only, minus some. V and J calls and clone size are given by that table; D and trimming were obtained from the DNA. This table holds some 390,000 clones, about 90% found once. The CDR3 covers 14 residues. Germline assignment: CDR1 SGHAT and CDR2 FQNNGV. V was trimmed by 0 bases and J by 2 bases, leaving 8 bases between them.

This clonotype was obtained from a woman aged 25 to 39 who had recovered from COVID-19. The sample consisted of PBMCs or T cells enriched from blood (not recorded which). The V gene is TRBV11-2, the J gene TRBJ2-7; no firm D call. The DNA for the CDR3 is TGTGCCAGCAGCTTAGATCGGTCGGCCTACGAGCAGTACTTC. Translated: CASSLDRSAYEQYF.